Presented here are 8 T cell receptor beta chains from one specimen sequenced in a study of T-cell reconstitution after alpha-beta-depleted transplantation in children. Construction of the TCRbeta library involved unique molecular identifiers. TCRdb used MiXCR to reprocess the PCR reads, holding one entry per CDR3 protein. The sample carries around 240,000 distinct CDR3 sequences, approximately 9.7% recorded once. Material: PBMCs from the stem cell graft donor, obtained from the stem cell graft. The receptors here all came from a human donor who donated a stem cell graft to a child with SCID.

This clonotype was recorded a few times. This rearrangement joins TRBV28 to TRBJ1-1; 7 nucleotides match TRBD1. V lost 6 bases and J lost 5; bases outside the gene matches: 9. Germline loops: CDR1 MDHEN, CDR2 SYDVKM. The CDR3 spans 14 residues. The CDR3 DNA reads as TGTGCCAGCAGCCGAGGGGGCGAAGGGACTGAAGCTTTCTTT. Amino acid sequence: CASSRGGEGTEAFF.

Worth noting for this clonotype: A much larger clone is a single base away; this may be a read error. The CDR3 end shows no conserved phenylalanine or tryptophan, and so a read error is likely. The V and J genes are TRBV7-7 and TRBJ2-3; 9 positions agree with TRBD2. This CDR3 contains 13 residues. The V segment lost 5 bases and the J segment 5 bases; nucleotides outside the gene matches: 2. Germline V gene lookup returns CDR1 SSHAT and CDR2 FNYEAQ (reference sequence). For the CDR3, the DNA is TGTGCCAGCAGCAATAGCGGGGGAGATACGCAGTATTCT. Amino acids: CASSNSGGDTQYS.

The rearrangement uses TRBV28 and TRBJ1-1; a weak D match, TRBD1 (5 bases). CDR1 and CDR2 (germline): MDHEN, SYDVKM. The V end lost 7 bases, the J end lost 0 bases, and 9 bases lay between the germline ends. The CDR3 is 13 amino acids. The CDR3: CASMGQLNTEAFF. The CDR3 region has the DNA TGTGCCAGCATGGGGCAGTTGAACACTGAAGCTTTCTTT.

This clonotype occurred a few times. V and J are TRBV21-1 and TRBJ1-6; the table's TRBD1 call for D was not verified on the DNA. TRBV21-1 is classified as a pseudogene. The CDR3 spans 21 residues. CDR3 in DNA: TGTGCCAGCACCGCAGGGCATCGGACAGGGGTTGGGGTGTTGGATAATTCACCCCTCCACTTT. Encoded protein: CASTAGHRTGVGVLDNSPLHF.

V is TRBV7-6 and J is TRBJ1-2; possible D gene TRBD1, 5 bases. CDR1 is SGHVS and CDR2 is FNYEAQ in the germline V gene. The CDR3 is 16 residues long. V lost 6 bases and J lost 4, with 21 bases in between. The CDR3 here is CASRPLGDPILYGYTF. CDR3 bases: TGTGCCAGCAGACCCTTAGGGGACCCCATCCTCTATGGCTACACCTTC.

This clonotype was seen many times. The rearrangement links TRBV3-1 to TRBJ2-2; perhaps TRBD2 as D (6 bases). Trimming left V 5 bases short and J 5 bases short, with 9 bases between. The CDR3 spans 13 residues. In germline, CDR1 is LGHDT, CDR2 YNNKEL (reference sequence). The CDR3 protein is CASSRRGTGELFF. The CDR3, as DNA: TGTGCCAGCAGCAGACGGGGGACCGGGGAGCTGTTTTTT.

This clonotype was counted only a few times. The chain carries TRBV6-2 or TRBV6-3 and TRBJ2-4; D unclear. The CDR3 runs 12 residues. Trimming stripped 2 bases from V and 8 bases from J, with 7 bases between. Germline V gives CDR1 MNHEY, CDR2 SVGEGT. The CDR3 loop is CASSYGRDIQYF. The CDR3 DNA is TGTGCCAGCAGTTACGGCCGGGACATTCAGTACTTC.

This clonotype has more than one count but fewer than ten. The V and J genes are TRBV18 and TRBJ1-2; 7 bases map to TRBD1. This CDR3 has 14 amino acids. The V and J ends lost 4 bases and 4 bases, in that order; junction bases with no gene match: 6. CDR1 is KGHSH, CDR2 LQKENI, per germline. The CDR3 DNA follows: TGTGCCAGCTCACTGACAGGGAATCTCTATGGCTACACCTTC. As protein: CASSLTGNLYGYTF.